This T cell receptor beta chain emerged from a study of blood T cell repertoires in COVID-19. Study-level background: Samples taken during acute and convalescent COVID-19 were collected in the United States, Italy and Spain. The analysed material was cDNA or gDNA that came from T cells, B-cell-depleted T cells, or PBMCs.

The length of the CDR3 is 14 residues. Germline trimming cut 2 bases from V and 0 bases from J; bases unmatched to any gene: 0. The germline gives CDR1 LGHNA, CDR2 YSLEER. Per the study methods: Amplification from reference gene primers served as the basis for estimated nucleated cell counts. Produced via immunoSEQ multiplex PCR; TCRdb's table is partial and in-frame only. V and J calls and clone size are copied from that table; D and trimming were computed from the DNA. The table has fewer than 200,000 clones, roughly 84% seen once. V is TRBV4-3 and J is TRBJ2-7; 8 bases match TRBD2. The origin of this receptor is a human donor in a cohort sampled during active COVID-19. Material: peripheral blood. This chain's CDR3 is CASSQLAGSYEQYF. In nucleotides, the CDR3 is TGCGCCAGCAGCCAACTAGCGGGCTCCTACGAGCAGTACTTC.